One and the same sample provided the 8 T cell receptor beta chains below, sequenced in a study of cytomegalovirus exposure and HLA in healthy donors. This PCR relied on a set of 60 Vbeta primers and 13 Jbeta primers. Using immunoSEQ multiplex PCR, the repertoire was profiled, and TCRdb retains in-frame clones only, with some absent. Among about 230,000 clones listed, 85% to 90% were seen once. What was sequenced was PBMCs. Source of these receptors: a human donor in good health.

DNA for the CDR3: TGTGCCAGCAGTCTAGATGGGGGCAGTAACAACGAGCAGTACTTC. This sequence encodes CASSLDGGSNNEQYF. The chain recombines TRBV11-3 with TRBJ2-7; maybe TRBD1 (6 bases). Germline CDR1 and CDR2: SGHNT and YENEEA. The CDR3 is 15 residues long. With 6 bases removed from V and 5 bases from J, the gap between germline ends came to 20 bases. The full variable domain, completed using reference TRBV11-3 and TRBJ2-7, is EAGVVQSPRYKIIEKKQPVAFWCNPISGHNTLYWYLQNLGQGPELLIRYENEEAVDDSQLPKDRFSAERLKGVDSTLKIQPAELGDSAVYLCASSLDGGSNNEQYFGPGTRLTVT.

This rearrangement joins TRBV7-8 to TRBJ1-4, with D hard to call. V was pared by 0 bases and J by 2 bases, with 7 bases between. The CDR3 covers 15 residues. Germline V CDR1 and CDR2: SGHVS, FQNEAQ. This CDR3 is CASSLAGITNEKLFF. CDR3 sequence (DNA): TGTGCCAGCAGCTTAGCTGGCATCACTAATGAAAAACTGTTTTTT.

The chain joins TRBV5-1 to TRBJ1-2, with D possibly matching TRBD1 (6 bases). Germline V gene sequence: CDR1 SGHRS, CDR2 YFSETQ. The CDR3 is made up of 13 amino acids. V was pared by 3 bases and J by 8 bases, with 14 bases between. The CDR3 DNA reads TGCGCCAGCAGCTACTGGGGCCAGGGGGGCTACACCTTC. Translation gives CASSYWGQGGYTF.

V gene TRBV29-1 combines with J gene TRBJ1-4; D is undetermined. Trimming shortened V by 6 bases and J by 5 bases, and 19 bases separated the two germline ends. The CDR3 is 15 amino acids. Germline V gene sequence: CDR1 SQVTM, CDR2 ANQGSEA. CDR3 in amino acids: CSVETDRSGNEKLFF. The CDR3 DNA follows: TGCAGCGTCGAAACGGACCGTTCGGGAAATGAAAAACTGTTTTTT.

This chain connects TRBV15 to TRBJ2-7; TRBD1 aligns across 9 bases. Losses at the gene ends were 0 bases for V and 2 bases for J; bases not matched to a gene: 5. Per germline, CDR1 LNHNV and CDR2 YYDKDF (reference sequence). The CDR3 spans 16 residues. For the CDR3, the DNA is TGTGCCACCAGCAGAGATAGGGGGACAGGGACCTACGAGCAGTACTTC. It yields the protein CATSRDRGTGTYEQYF. The full variable domain, its missing parts supplied by reference TRBV15 and TRBJ2-7, is DAMVIQNPRYQVTQFGKPVTLSCSQTLNHNVMYWYQQKSSQAPKLLFHYYDKDFNNEADTPDNFQSRRPNTSFCFLDIRSPGLGDTAMYLCATSRDRGTGTYEQYFGPGTRLTVT.

The rearrangement uses TRBV28 and TRBJ2-7; 8 bases line up with TRBD2. This CDR3 has 15 amino acids. The junction had 16 bases not matched to a gene; V was cut back by 11 bases and J by 4 bases. Germline CDR1 reads MDHEN; CDR2 reads SYDVKM. CDR3 sequence reads: CAGDTGGSKMYEQYF. The DNA for the CDR3 is TGTGCCGGGGATACGGGGGGGTCAAAGATGTACGAGCAGTACTTC.

The gene calls are TRBV28 and TRBJ1-2, with 7 nucleotides matching TRBD1. Germline V gene lookup returns CDR1 MDHEN and CDR2 SYDVKM. The CDR3 runs to 14 residues. The junction had 8 bases not matched to a gene; V was cut back by 6 bases and J by 4 bases. The CDR3 nucleotides are TGTGCCAGCAGCACACAGGGGCAGGGCTATGGCTACACCTTC. Encoded protein: CASSTQGQGYGYTF.

The chain employs TRBV5-1 and TRBJ2-7; 9 bases agree with TRBD1. Trimming at V came to 5 bases and at J to 2 bases, leaving 8 bases not matched to a gene. This CDR3 has 15 residues. CDR1 is SGHRS and CDR2 is YFSETQ in the germline V gene. Written as DNA, the CDR3 is TGCGCCAGCAGAATGAGGGACAGGGTTACCTACGAGCAGTACTTC. Protein product: CASRMRDRVTYEQYF.